This TCR beta chain originates from a study of blood T cell repertoires in COVID-19. The repertoire was sequenced with immunoSEQ multiplex PCR; TCRdb's copy has only in-frame clones and lacks some. The sample has hundreds of thousands of clones; around nine tenths are singletons. This clonotype originated in a woman between 18 and 29 years old who had recovered from COVID-19. What was sequenced was peripheral blood.

The CDR3 region has the DNA TGTGCCAGTAGTAGCCTAGCGGGAGGTTTTTCGAACACCGGGGAGCTGTTTTTT. It codes for CASSSLAGGFSNTGELFF. The V and J genes are TRBV19 and TRBJ2-2; 11 bases are shared with TRBD2. Germline V gene lookup returns CDR1 LNHDA and CDR2 SQIVND (reference sequence). The CDR3 has 18 amino acids. The V gene end was trimmed by 4 bases and the J gene end by 0 bases; junction bases not matched to a gene: 7.